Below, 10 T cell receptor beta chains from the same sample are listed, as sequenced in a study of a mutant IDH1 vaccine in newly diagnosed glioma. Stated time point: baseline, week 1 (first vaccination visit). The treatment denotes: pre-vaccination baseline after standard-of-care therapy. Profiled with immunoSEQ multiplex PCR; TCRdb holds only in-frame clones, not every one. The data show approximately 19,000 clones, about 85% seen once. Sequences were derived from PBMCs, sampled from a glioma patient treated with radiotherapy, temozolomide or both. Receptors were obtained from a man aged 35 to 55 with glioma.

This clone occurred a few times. DNA for the CDR3: TGTGCCAGTACCCGACAGAACACTGAAGCTTTCTTT. This translates into CASTRQNTEAFF. This chain uses TRBV19 with TRBJ1-1; D ambiguous. Germline lookup yields CDR1 LNHDA and CDR2 SQIVND (reference sequence). The CDR3 totals 12 residues. Deletions cut 7 bases from V and 1 base from J, with 7 bases between.

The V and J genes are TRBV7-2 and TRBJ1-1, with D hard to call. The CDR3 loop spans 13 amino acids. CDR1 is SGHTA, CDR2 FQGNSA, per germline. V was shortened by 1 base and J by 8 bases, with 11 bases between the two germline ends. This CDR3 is CASSLVEGLEAFF. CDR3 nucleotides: TGTGCCAGCAGCTTAGTGGAGGGCCTCGAAGCTTTCTTT. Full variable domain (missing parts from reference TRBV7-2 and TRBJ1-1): GAGVSQSPSNKVTEKGKDVELRCDPISGHTALYWYRQSLGQGLEFLIYFQGNSAPDKSGLPSDRFSAERTGGSVSTLTIQRTQQEDSAVYLCASSLVEGLEAFFGQGTRLTVV.

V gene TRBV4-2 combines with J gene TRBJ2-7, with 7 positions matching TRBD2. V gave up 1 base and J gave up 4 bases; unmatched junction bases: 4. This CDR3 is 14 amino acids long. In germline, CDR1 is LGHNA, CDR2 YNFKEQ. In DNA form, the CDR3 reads TGTGCCAGCAGCCAAGCCGTCGGGGGGTACGAGCAGTACGTC. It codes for CASSQAVGGYEQYV.

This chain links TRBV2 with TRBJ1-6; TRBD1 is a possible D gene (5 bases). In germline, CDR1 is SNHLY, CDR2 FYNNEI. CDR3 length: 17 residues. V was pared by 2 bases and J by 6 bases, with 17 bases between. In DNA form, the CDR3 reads TGTGCCAGCAGTGAAATAGGGAAGCGGGGCAGTAATTCACCCCTCCACTTT. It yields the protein CASSEIGKRGSNSPLHF.

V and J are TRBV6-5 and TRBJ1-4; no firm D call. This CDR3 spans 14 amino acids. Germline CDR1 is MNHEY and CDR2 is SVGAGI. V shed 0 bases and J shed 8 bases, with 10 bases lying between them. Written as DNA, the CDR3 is TGTGCCAGCAGTTACTCGAGGCACTCCGAAAAACTGTTTTTT. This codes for CASSYSRHSEKLFF.

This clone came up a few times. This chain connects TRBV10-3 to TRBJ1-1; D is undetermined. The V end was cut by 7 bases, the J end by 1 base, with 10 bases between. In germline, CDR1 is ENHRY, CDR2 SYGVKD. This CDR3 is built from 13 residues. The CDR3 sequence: CAITGGKNTEAFF. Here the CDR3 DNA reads TGTGCCATCACTGGCGGGAAGAACACTGAAGCTTTCTTT.

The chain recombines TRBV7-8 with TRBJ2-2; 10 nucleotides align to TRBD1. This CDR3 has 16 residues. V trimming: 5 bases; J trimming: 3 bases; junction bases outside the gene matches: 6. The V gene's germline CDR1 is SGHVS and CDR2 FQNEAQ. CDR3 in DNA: TGTGCCAGCAGCACTCGACAGGGGGCGGACACCGGGGAGCTGTTTTTT. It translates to CASSTRQGADTGELFF.

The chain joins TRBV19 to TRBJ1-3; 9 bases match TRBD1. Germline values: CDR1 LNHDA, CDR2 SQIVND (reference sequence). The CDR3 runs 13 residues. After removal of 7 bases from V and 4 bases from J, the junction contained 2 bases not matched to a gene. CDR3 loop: CASTGQGGNTIYF. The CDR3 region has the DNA TGTGCCAGTACGGGACAGGGAGGAAACACCATATATTTT.

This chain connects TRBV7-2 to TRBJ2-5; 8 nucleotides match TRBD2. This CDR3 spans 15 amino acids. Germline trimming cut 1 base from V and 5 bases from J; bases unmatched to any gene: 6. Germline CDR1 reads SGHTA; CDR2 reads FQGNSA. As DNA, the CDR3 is TGTGCCAGCAGCTTAGGTGCAGCGGGGGTGGAGACCCAGTACTTC. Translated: CASSLGAAGVETQYF.

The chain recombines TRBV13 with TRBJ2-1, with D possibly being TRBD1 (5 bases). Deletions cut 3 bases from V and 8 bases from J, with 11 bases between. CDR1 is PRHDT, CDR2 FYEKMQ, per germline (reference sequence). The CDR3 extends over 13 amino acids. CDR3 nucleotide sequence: TGTGCCAGCAGCTTTACCAGGGCGCATGAGCAGTTCTTC. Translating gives CASSFTRAHEQFF.